This T cell receptor (beta chain) was found in a study of CD8 T cells in ankylosing spondylitis. The germline CDR1 and CDR2 sequences are MNHNS and SASEGT. The CDR3 contains 16 residues. The V end lost 6 bases, the J end lost 0 bases, and 14 bases lay between the germline ends. TCRdb redid the calling of the 5' RACE reads with MiXCR, one entry per CDR3 protein. This table holds fewer than 150,000 distinct CDR3 sequences, just under 7.5% found once. This clonotype has ten or more counts. The V call is TRBV6-1, the J call TRBJ1-4; TRBD1 is a possible D gene (6 bases). The sample taken for sequencing was blood, either unsorted or a sorted T cell fraction (not recorded which). The receptor was isolated from a female donor with ankylosing spondylitis or in good health (not recorded which). CDR3 bases: TGTGCCAGCAGCGACATCTGGACAGCAACTAATGAAAAACTGTTTTTT. Protein: CASSDIWTATNEKLFF.